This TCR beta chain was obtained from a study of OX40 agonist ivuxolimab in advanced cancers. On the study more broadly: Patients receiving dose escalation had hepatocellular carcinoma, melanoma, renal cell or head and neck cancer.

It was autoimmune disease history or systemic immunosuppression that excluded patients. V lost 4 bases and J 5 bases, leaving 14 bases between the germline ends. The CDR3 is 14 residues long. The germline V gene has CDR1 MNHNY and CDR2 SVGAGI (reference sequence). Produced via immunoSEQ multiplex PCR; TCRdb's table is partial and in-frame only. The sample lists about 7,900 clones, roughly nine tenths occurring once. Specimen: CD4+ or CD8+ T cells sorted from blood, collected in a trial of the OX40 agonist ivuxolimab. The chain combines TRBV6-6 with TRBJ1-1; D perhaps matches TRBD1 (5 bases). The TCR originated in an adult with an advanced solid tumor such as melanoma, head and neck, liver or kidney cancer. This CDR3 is CASSWGEGGTEAFF. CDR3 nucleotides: TGTGCCAGCAGTTGGGGCGAGGGTGGTACTGAAGCTTTCTTT.